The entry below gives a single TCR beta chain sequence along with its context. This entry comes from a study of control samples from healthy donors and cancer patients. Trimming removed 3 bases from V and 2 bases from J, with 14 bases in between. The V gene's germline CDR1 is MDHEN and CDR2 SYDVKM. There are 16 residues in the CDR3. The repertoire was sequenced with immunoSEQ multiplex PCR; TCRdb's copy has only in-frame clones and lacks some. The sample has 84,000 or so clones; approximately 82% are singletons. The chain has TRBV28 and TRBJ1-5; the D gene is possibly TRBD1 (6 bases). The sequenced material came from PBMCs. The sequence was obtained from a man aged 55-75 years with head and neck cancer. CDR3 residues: CASSLGAGYGNQPQHF. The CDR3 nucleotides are TGTGCCAGCAGTTTGGGGGCAGGGTATGGCAATCAGCCCCAGCATTTT.